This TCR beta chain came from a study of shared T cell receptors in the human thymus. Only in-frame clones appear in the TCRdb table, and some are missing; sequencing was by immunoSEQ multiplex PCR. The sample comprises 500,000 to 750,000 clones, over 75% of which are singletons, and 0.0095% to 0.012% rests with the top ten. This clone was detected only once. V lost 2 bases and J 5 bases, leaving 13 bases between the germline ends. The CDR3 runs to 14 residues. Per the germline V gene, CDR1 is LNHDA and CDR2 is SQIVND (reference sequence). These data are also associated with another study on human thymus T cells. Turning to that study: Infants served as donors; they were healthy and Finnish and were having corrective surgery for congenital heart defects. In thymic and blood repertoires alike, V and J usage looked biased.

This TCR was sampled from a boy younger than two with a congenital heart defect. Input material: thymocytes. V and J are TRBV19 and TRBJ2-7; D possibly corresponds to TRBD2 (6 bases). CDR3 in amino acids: CASSIKLGGDEQYF. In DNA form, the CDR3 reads TGTGCCAGTAGTATAAAGTTGGGAGGCGACGAGCAGTACTTC.